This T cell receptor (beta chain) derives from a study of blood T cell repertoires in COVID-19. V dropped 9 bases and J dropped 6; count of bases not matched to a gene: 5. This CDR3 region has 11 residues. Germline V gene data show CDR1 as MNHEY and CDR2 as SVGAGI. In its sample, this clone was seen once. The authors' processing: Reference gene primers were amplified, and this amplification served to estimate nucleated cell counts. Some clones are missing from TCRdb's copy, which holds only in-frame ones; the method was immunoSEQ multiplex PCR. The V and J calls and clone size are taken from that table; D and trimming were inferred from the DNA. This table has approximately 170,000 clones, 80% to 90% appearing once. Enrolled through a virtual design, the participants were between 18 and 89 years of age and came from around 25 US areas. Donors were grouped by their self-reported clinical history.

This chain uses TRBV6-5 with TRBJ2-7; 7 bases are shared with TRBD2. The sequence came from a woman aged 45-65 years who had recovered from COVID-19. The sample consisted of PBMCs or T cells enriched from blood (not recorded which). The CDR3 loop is CASSTSSEQYF. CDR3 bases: TGTGCCAGTTCGACTAGCTCCGAGCAGTACTTC.